Included here is one T cell receptor (beta chain) sequence, with context. Source study methods: Nucleated cell counts were estimated from reference gene primer amplification. Assay used: immunoSEQ multiplex PCR; TCRdb lists only in-frame clones, some missing. V and J calls and clone size are copied from that table; D and trimming were computed from the DNA. Among about 160,000 clones listed, 80% to 90% were seen once. The data originate from a study of blood T cell repertoires in COVID-19. Across the study: PBMCs, B-cell-depleted T cells, or T cells provided the cDNA or gDNA that made up the material.

Sequences were obtained from PBMCs or T cells enriched from blood (not recorded which). This clonotype was sampled from a woman between 45 and 60 years old in a cohort exposed to, infected with or recovered from COVID-19 (not recorded which).

The CDR3 nucleotides read TGTGCCAGCTCACCAGAGTTGGCAGATACGCAGTATTTT. Amino acids: CASSPELADTQYF. J is TRBJ2-3 and V is TRBV18; D ambiguous. The CDR3 is 13 amino acids. V lost 2 bases to trimming and J lost 4 bases, with 7 bases between them. Germline V gives CDR1 KGHSH, CDR2 LQKENI.